A selection of T cell receptor beta chains follows, all from one sample in a study of blood T cell repertoires in COVID-19. Sequencing used immunoSEQ multiplex PCR; TCRdb keeps in-frame clones, though not all of them. This sample carries around 200,000 clones, 75% to 90% of them seen once, and the ten largest clones take roughly 6%. The sequenced material came from PBMCs or T cells enriched from blood (not recorded which). Source of these receptors: a man aged 35 to 55 who had recovered from COVID-19. Both conserved end residues are part of each CDR3. D genes are given only for firm matches.

>TRBJ2-3|TRBV7-8|15|TRBD1
CASSLRTGGTDTQYF
>TRBJ1-3|TRBV2|17|TRBD1
CASFGVGDRGPGNTIYF
>TRBJ1-2|TRBV30|15|-
CAWNTIRGLDYGYTF
>TRBJ1-3|TRBV9|13|-
CASSEPHGNTIYF
>TRBJ1-1|TRBV7-9|14|-
CASSLGHINTEAFF
>TRBJ2-7|TRBV28|15|TRBD2
CASSPPTSGVYEQYF
>TRBJ1-5|TRBV28|12|-
CASIDGGQPQHF
>TRBJ2-3|TRBV7-6|21|TRBD2
CASSSTLAGGPPRPSTDTQYF
>TRBJ1-5|TRBV2|14|TRBD1
CASSERDRGQPQHF
>TRBJ2-7|TRBV18|14|TRBD1
CASSPVQGAHEQYF
>TRBJ2-7|TRBV3-1/TRBV3-2|17|-
CASSQGPSVADSYEQYF
>TRBJ2-3|TRBV2|15|-
CASSETGLGTDTQYF
>TRBJ2-3|TRBV5-4|15|-
CASISRGSSTDTQYF
>TRBJ2-7|TRBV7-9|14|-
CASSPSSLSYEQYF
>TRBJ1-2|TRBV7-3|14|TRBD1
CASSLTGQGGGYTF
>TRBJ1-2|TRBV5-6|15|-
CASSSSAGRDYGYTF
>TRBJ2-7|TRBV2|12|-
CASSWTAYEQYF
>TRBJ2-7|TRBV10-1|14|-
CASGPAGTTYEQYF
>TRBJ1-1|TRBV6-5|15|TRBD1
CASRASTGTNTEAFF
>TRBJ1-1|TRBV6-5|14|TRBD1
CASREWTGALGAFF
>TRBJ2-7|TRBV3-1/TRBV3-2|14|-
CASSQEFRDYEQYF
>TRBJ2-3|TRBV9|14|TRBD1
CASSAGQGRDTQYF
>TRBJ1-1|TRBV5-5|14|TRBD1
CASRTGTGGTEAFF
>TRBJ1-4|TRBV5-4|14|TRBD1
CASSPRDSHEKLFF
>TRBJ1-1|TRBV5-1|16|TRBD1
CASSYAGTGGGTEAFF
>TRBJ2-1|TRBV3-1/TRBV3-2|18|-
CASSQEGLLRTSYNEQFF
>TRBJ2-2|TRBV30|14|-
CGGAEDLGTGELFF
>TRBJ2-1|TRBV6-5|14|-
CASSYLAGYNEQFF
>TRBJ1-2|TRBV18|13|-
CASSPPTDYGYTF
>TRBJ2-7|TRBV3-1/TRBV3-2|15|TRBD2
CASSQVRGRAYEQYF
>TRBJ1-2|TRBV6-5|13|-
CASTRTANYGYTF
>TRBJ2-7|TRBV5-4|14|-
CASSLDPSMREQYF
>TRBJ2-7|TRBV5-6|12|-
CASSPIGGEQYF
>TRBJ1-6|TRBV9|14|-
CASSVGNGDSPLHF
>TRBJ2-1|TRBV19|12|-
CASSPSFNEQFF
>TRBJ1-4|TRBV9|15|TRBD1
CASSAKDRANEKLFF
>TRBJ1-1|TRBV19|15|-
CASSIIGGRSTEAFF
>TRBJ1-5|TRBV28|14|-
CASSLHLQGQPQHF
>TRBJ2-2|TRBV30|13|TRBD1
CAWSNTGAGELFF
>TRBJ1-6|TRBV28|15|-
CASSGGASYNSPLHF
>TRBJ2-1|TRBV4-2|16|TRBD2
CASSRSSGNQYNEQFF
>TRBJ1-5|TRBV3-1/TRBV3-2|14|TRBD1
CASSQEGAFQPQHF
>TRBJ2-7|TRBV15|14|-
CATSRTGTSYEQYF
>TRBJ1-3|TRBV7-6|19|TRBD1
CASSLGGTGTVIAGNTIYF
>TRBJ2-7|TRBV7-9|15|-
CASSLARTNHYEQYF
>TRBJ1-1|TRBV5-1|14|TRBD1
CASSLQGVNTEAFF
>TRBJ1-2|TRBV25-1|15|-
CASSQMVGGPYGYTF
>TRBJ1-1|TRBV6-5|15|-
CASSPDFRSTTEAFF
>TRBJ2-2|TRBV12-3/TRBV12-4|12|-
CASTLSTGELFF
>TRBJ2-3|TRBV21-1|17|-
CASSNAGRGFRTDTQYF
>TRBJ1-4|TRBV25-1|15|-
CASSYGGGVGEKLFF
>TRBJ2-1|TRBV7-3|18|-
CASSLGSSGPSSYNEQFF
>TRBJ1-1|TRBV5-1|15|-
CASSLEADMNTEAFF
>TRBJ1-4|TRBV2|15|-
CASRVDGTPSEKLFF